The next 28 T cell receptor beta chains were all read from a single sample in a study of cytomegalovirus exposure and HLA in healthy donors. Both 60 Vbeta primers and 13 Jbeta primers went into the PCR. Assay: immunoSEQ multiplex PCR; the TCRdb copy retains only in-frame clones and omits some. The repertoire holds over 150,000 clones, with 87% as singletons. The sample consisted of PBMCs. These receptors all come from a woman aged 25-40 years in good health and CMV-seronegative.

This rearrangement joins TRBV30 to TRBJ2-3, with TRBD1 matching 9 bases. Trimming removed 2 bases from V and 4 bases from J; junction bases left unmatched: 7. Germline V gene lookup returns CDR1 GTSNPN and CDR2 SVGIG (reference sequence). The CDR3 is 15 amino acids. CDR3 nucleotides: TGTGCCTGGAGTCGGGGGACAGGGTTTTCAGATACGCAGTATTTT. Its protein is CAWSRGTGFSDTQYF.

The chain links TRBV5-8 to TRBJ2-1, with TRBD2 as a possible D gene (6 bases). Trimming stripped 2 bases from V and 4 bases from J, with 19 bases between. Per the germline V gene, CDR1 is SGHTS and CDR2 is YDEGEE. The CDR3 has 17 amino acids. Written as DNA, the CDR3 is TGTGCCAGCAGCTTACATTGGGGGGTGGATAAGTACAATGAGCAGTTCTTC. Amino acids: CASSLHWGVDKYNEQFF.

The chain uses TRBV7-6 and TRBJ2-5; 9 positions match TRBD2. Unmatched junction bases numbered 10, after V lost 3 bases and J lost 5 bases. The CDR3 runs to 16 residues. Germline V gene data show CDR1 as SGHVS and CDR2 as FNYEAQ. The CDR3 is CASSFLRRGGLETQYF. As DNA, the CDR3 is TGTGCCAGCAGCTTTCTTCGGCGGGGGGGCCTGGAGACCCAGTACTTC.

The rearrangement links TRBV2 to TRBJ2-5; 9 bases align to TRBD1. The CDR3 has 14 residues. Germline trimming cut 6 bases from V and 4 bases from J; bases unmatched to any gene: 6. Germline V gene lookup returns CDR1 SNHLY and CDR2 FYNNEI. CDR3 sequence reads: CASRLDRGLETQYF. The CDR3 DNA follows: TGTGCCAGCAGGTTGGACAGGGGACTAGAGACCCAGTACTTC.

The rearrangement joins TRBV7-9 to TRBJ1-4; possibly TRBD1 for D (5 bases). V gave up 6 bases and J gave up 5 bases, with 13 bases separating them. The germline gives CDR1 SEHNR, CDR2 FQNEAQ (reference sequence). This CDR3 is 14 amino acids long. The CDR3 protein is CASRSTALNEKLFF. DNA for the CDR3: TGTGCCAGCAGATCGACAGCCCTAAATGAAAAACTGTTTTTT.

The CDR3 here is CASSLRTGLLETQYF. The CDR3 DNA reads as TGTGCCAGCAGCTTACGGACAGGGTTATTGGAGACCCAGTACTTC. The chain has TRBV7-9 and TRBJ2-5, with 8 bases identical to TRBD1. This CDR3 region has 15 residues. The V and J ends lost 2 bases and 5 bases, in that order; junction bases with no gene match: 7. The V gene's germline CDR1 is SEHNR and CDR2 FQNEAQ (reference sequence).

J is TRBJ2-2 and V is TRBV9; D not certain. The germline V and J ends were trimmed by 0 bases and 0 bases, with 12 bases remaining between them. The CDR3 consists of 17 residues. Germline CDR1 reads SGDLS; CDR2 reads YYNGEE. The CDR3 DNA is TGTGCCAGCAGCGTAGACGGTCAGGCGCCGAACACCGGGGAGCTGTTTTTT. The encoded protein is CASSVDGQAPNTGELFF.

This clone has only one observation. The chain joins TRBV7-2 to TRBJ2-7; 11 nucleotides align to TRBD2. Germline lookup yields CDR1 SGHTA and CDR2 FQGNSA. This CDR3 region has 15 residues. The J segment lost 6 bases and the V segment lost 5 bases, leaving 9 bases of the junction unmatched. The DNA of the CDR3 is TGTGCCAGCAGCCTCTCCGGACTAGCGGGTTTCGAGCAGTACTTC. Its protein product is CASSLSGLAGFEQYF.

The J gene is TRBJ2-3, the V gene TRBV7-6; possible D gene TRBD2, 7 bases. CDR1 and CDR2 from the germline V gene are SGHVS and FNYEAQ. The V end was cut by 1 base, the J end by 4 bases, with 21 bases between. The CDR3 covers 18 residues. The CDR3 DNA reads TGTGCCAGCAGCTTAGGACGAGGGGGGGCCGGAGTTCCAGATACGCAGTATTTT. It translates to CASSLGRGGAGVPDTQYF.

The chain couples TRBV4-3 to TRBJ1-6; D is uncertain. In germline, CDR1 is LGHNA, CDR2 YSLEER. The CDR3 consists of 18 residues. V was pared by 1 base and J by 6 bases, with 19 bases between. The DNA for the CDR3 is TGCGCCAGCAGCCAAGTAAACGGTCAGGCGTTTAGTAATTCACCCCTCCACTTT. It encodes CASSQVNGQAFSNSPLHF.

J is TRBJ2-5 and V is TRBV2, with D perhaps matching TRBD1 (6 bases). V lost 6 bases to trimming and J lost 7 bases, with 12 bases between them. In germline, CDR1 is SNHLY, CDR2 FYNNEI. This CDR3 spans 12 amino acids. The CDR3 nucleotides read TGTGCCAGCAGGGGGACATCGAGGACCCAGTACTTC. Amino acid sequence: CASRGTSRTQYF. Full variable domain (rest looked up from reference TRBV2 and TRBJ2-5): EPEVTQTPSHQVTQMGQEVILRCVPISNHLYFYWYRQILGQKVEFLVSFYNNEISEKSEIFDDQFSVERPDGSNFTLKIRSTKLEDSAMYFCASRGTSRTQYFGPGTRLLVL.

The rearrangement uses TRBV7-9 and TRBJ2-4; a possible D gene is TRBD1 (5 bases). Per germline, CDR1 SEHNR and CDR2 FQNEAQ (reference sequence). Trimming took off 6 bases at V and 0 bases at J, with 12 bases between the two ends. The CDR3 extends over 15 amino acids. CDR3 sequence (DNA): TGTGCCAGCAGAGGGGATCTGATAGCCAAAAACATTCAGTACTTC. It encodes CASRGDLIAKNIQYF.

As concerns this clone: This specimen includes other DNA sequences encoding the same CDR3. The V gene is TRBV5-1, the J gene TRBJ1-3; no definite D call. Germline V lookup: CDR1 SGHRS, CDR2 YFSETQ. The CDR3 totals 14 residues. V lost 0 bases and J 0 bases, leaving 4 bases between the germline ends. CDR3 DNA: TGCGCCAGCAGCTTGGGTAGCTCTGGAAACACCATATATTTT. This gives the protein CASSLGSSGNTIYF.

This clone appeared a few times. This chain links TRBV2 with TRBJ2-1, with 7 bases that match TRBD2. The germline V gene encodes CDR1 SNHLY and CDR2 FYNNEI. Trimming cost V 5 bases and J 9 bases; bases outside gene matches: 13. The CDR3 is made up of 15 amino acids. The CDR3 DNA sequence: TGTGCCAGCAGTTTCCTAGCGGTCGATTCTCCTGAGCAGTTCTTC. Translation gives CASSFLAVDSPEQFF. The whole variable domain, filled in from reference TRBV2 and TRBJ2-1, reads EPEVTQTPSHQVTQMGQEVILRCVPISNHLYFYWYRQILGQKVEFLVSFYNNEISEKSEIFDDQFSVERPDGSNFTLKIRSTKLEDSAMYFCASSFLAVDSPEQFFGPGTRLTVL.

The chain couples TRBV6-5 to TRBJ2-7; no clear D gene. Looked up from germline, CDR1 is MNHEY and CDR2 is SVGAGI. V lost 0 bases to trimming and J lost 2 bases, with 8 bases between them. CDR3 length: 14 residues. CDR3 nucleotide sequence: TGTGCCAGCAGTTACTCGTGGCAGACCTACGAGCAGTACTTC. Translation gives CASSYSWQTYEQYF.

The chain carries TRBV7-6 and TRBJ2-1; D ambiguous. CDR3 size: 15 residues. V lost 1 base and J 4 bases, leaving 11 bases between the germline ends. Germline V gene data show CDR1 as SGHVS and CDR2 as FNYEAQ. The CDR3, as DNA: TGTGCCAGCAGCTTAGGACAAACAAAGTACAATGAGCAGTTCTTC. This gives the protein CASSLGQTKYNEQFF. The whole variable domain, remainder taken from reference TRBV7-6 and TRBJ2-1, is GAGVSQSPRYKVTKRGQDVALRCDPISGHVSLYWYRQALGQGPEFLTYFNYEAQQDKSGLPNDRFSAERPEGSISTLTIQRTEQRDSAMYRCASSLGQTKYNEQFFGPGTRLTVL.

For this clone: Other DNA sequences in the sample encode the same CDR3. V is TRBV30 and J is TRBJ2-7, with 8 nucleotides matching TRBD1. The CDR3 contains 15 residues. V lost 0 bases and J lost 2; bases outside the gene matches: 6. Germline assignment: CDR1 GTSNPN and CDR2 SVGIG (reference sequence). CDR3 protein: CAWSVGRTGTYEQYF. DNA of the CDR3: TGTGCCTGGAGTGTAGGTAGGACAGGGACCTACGAGCAGTACTTC.

This chain connects TRBV5-1 to TRBJ2-5; TRBD1 might be the D (6 bases). The CDR3 runs to 15 residues. Per the germline V gene, CDR1 is SGHRS and CDR2 is YFSETQ. V shed 4 bases and J shed 4 bases, with 17 bases lying between them. This CDR3 is CASSTGGRGGETQYF. The CDR3 coding sequence is TGCGCCAGCAGCACCGGAGGCCGAGGGGGAGAGACCCAGTACTTC.

The rearrangement uses TRBV19 and TRBJ1-1; D gene unclear. The germline CDR1 and CDR2 sequences are LNHDA and SQIVND (reference sequence). V was trimmed by 0 bases and J by 11 bases, leaving 13 bases between them. This CDR3 spans 13 amino acids. The CDR3 nucleotides are TGTGCCAGTAGTATAGAGTTACAGACAAAGGCTTTCTTT. Protein product: CASSIELQTKAFF.

V and J are TRBV6-1 and TRBJ1-4; weak D call: TRBD1 (5 bases). Trimming took 6 bases from V and 5 from J, leaving 13 bases between them. The germline V gene encodes CDR1 MNHNS and CDR2 SASEGT. The CDR3 runs to 14 residues. The CDR3 DNA reads TGTGCCAGCAGGGGGCGGACCCGAAATGAAAAACTGTTTTTT. Protein: CASRGRTRNEKLFF.

This chain joins TRBV5-6 and TRBJ1-1; tentatively, D is TRBD1 (6 bases). The CDR3 runs 13 residues. Germline V gene sequence: CDR1 SGHDT, CDR2 YYEEEE. V shed 4 bases and J shed 7 bases, with 14 bases lying between them. CDR3 loop: CASSQGSLGEAFF. The CDR3, as DNA: TGTGCCAGCAGCCAGGGGAGCCTGGGTGAAGCTTTCTTT.

The V gene is TRBV7-2, the J gene TRBJ1-1; D not certain. Trimming shortened V by 0 bases and J by 6 bases, and 11 bases separated the two germline ends. Germline CDR1 reads SGHTA; CDR2 reads FQGNSA. This CDR3 is built from 14 residues. This CDR3 is CASSLAQEGAEAFF. CDR3 DNA sequence: TGTGCCAGCAGCTTAGCGCAGGAGGGCGCTGAAGCTTTCTTT.

V and J are TRBV7-7 and TRBJ2-5; TRBD2 might be the D (5 bases). The length of the CDR3 is 14 residues. Germline V gene sequence: CDR1 SSHAT, CDR2 FNYEAQ (reference sequence). Trimming took off 5 bases at V and 5 bases at J, with 15 bases between the two ends. Here the CDR3 reads CASSRASGRETQYF. The CDR3 DNA is TGTGCCAGCAGCCGGGCCTCGGGAAGGGAGACCCAGTACTTC. The whole variable domain, filled in from reference TRBV7-7 and TRBJ2-5, reads GAGVSQSPRYKVTKRGQDVTLRCDPISSHATLYWYQQALGQGPEFLTYFNYEAQPDKSGLPSDRFSAERPEGSISTLTIQRTEQRDSAMYRCASSRASGRETQYFGPGTRLLVL.

The chain combines TRBV2 with TRBJ1-6; 9 bases match TRBD1. The junction had 2 bases not matched to a gene; V was cut back by 5 bases and J by 9 bases. There are 13 residues in the CDR3. Germline CDR1 SNHLY, CDR2 FYNNEI. In DNA form, the CDR3 reads TGTGCCAGCAGTTCGGACAGGGGTTCACCCCTCCACTTT. Protein product: CASSSDRGSPLHF.

The gene calls are TRBV28 and TRBJ1-5, with D tentatively TRBD1 (5 bases). CDR1 is MDHEN and CDR2 is SYDVKM in the germline V gene. The CDR3 sequence is 15 residues long. Trimming shortened V by 5 bases and J by 2 bases, and 13 bases separated the two germline ends. The CDR3 sequence is CASSQTGMGNQPQHF. The CDR3 DNA follows: TGTGCCAGCAGTCAAACAGGTATGGGCAATCAGCCCCAGCATTTT.

The rearrangement links TRBV10-2 to TRBJ2-7; 8 nucleotides line up with TRBD2. The CDR3 has 15 residues. Germline V gene data show CDR1 as WSHSY and CDR2 as SAAADI. J gave up 1 base and V 7 bases, and 9 bases lay outside the gene matches. The CDR3 here is CASITSGRGSYEQYF. The CDR3 coding sequence is TGCGCCAGCATAACGAGCGGGAGAGGTTCCTACGAGCAGTACTTC.

This chain connects TRBV11-2 to TRBJ1-1, with D maybe TRBD1 (5 bases). This CDR3 is 15 amino acids long. Per the germline V gene, CDR1 is SGHAT and CDR2 is FQNNGV. V was pared by 5 bases and J by 0 bases, with 13 bases between. CDR3 protein: CASSQPGHLNTEAFF. In DNA form, the CDR3 reads TGTGCCAGCAGCCAACCCGGACATTTGAACACTGAAGCTTTCTTT.

CDR3 in DNA: TGTGCCAGCAGCTTGGTCGACAGGGCGAATCAGCCCCAGCATTTT. Protein sequence: CASSLVDRANQPQHF. This chain joins TRBV5-8 and TRBJ1-5, with 7 bases identical to TRBD1. CDR3 length: 15 amino acids. Per the germline V gene, CDR1 is SGHTS and CDR2 is YDEGEE. Trimming removed 0 bases from V and 4 bases from J; junction bases left unmatched: 4.